One and the same sample provided the 5 T cell receptor beta chains below, sequenced in a study of somatic mutations in cytotoxic T cells in rheumatoid arthritis. The protocol was immunoSEQ multiplex PCR, while the TCRdb copy is restricted to in-frame clones and leaves out a portion. Of about 20,000 clones listed, around four fifths are singletons. The sequenced material came from CD8+ T cells sorted from blood. The receptors come from an adult with rheumatoid arthritis.

The chain carries TRBV7-8 and TRBJ2-7, with D perhaps TRBD2 (7 bases). The V gene's germline CDR1 is SGHVS and CDR2 FQNEAQ. This CDR3 contains 14 residues. Trimming left V 5 bases short and J 2 bases short, with 13 bases between. This CDR3 reads CASSIGGRAYEQYF. As DNA, the CDR3 is TGTGCCAGCAGCATAGGGGGGAGGGCCTACGAGCAGTACTTC. Complete variable domain (other parts from reference TRBV7-8 and TRBJ2-7): GAGVSQSPRYKVAKRGQDVALRCDPISGHVSLFWYQQALGQGPEFLTYFQNEAQLDKSGLPSDRFFAERPEGSVSTLKIQRTQQEDSAVYLCASSIGGRAYEQYFGPGTRLTVT.

The genes are TRBV11-3 and TRBJ2-1; no definite D call. Germline assignment: CDR1 SGHNT and CDR2 YENEEA. Trimming took off 3 bases at V and 6 bases at J, with 9 bases between the two ends. This CDR3 has 13 amino acids. The DNA for the CDR3 is TGTGCCAGCAGCTTGTGGTACGGCAATGAGCAGTTCTTC. Its translation is CASSLWYGNEQFF.

The rearrangement links TRBV5-1 to TRBJ1-4; 7 bases match TRBD1. CDR1 and CDR2 from the germline V gene are SGHRS and YFSETQ. V was pared by 5 bases and J by 0 bases, with 4 bases of the junction left unmatched. This CDR3 contains 15 residues. In nucleotides, the CDR3 is TGCGCCAGCAGGGGGGGGACAGCAACTAATGAAAAACTGTTTTTT. Translated, it gives CASRGGTATNEKLFF.

The rearrangement uses TRBV6-6 and TRBJ2-3; a weak D match, TRBD2 (6 bases). Trimming cost V 4 bases and J 7 bases, with 15 bases left between them. This CDR3 has 14 residues. Germline CDR1 and CDR2: MNHNY and SVGAGI (reference sequence). The CDR3 region has the DNA TGTGCCAGCAGTTCCGGGGGTGGGCGGCATACGCAGTATTTT. Amino acid sequence: CASSSGGGRHTQYF.

V and J are TRBV27 and TRBJ2-3; tentative D call: TRBD1 (7 bases). The CDR3 sequence is 16 residues long. Looked up from germline, CDR1 is MNHEY and CDR2 is SMNVEV (reference sequence). Trimming left V 5 bases short and J 2 bases short, with 17 bases between. The CDR3 nucleotides read TGTGCCAGCAGTCCCTCCAGGGGGGAGATCACAGATACGCAGTATTTT. The encoded protein is CASSPSRGEITDTQYF.